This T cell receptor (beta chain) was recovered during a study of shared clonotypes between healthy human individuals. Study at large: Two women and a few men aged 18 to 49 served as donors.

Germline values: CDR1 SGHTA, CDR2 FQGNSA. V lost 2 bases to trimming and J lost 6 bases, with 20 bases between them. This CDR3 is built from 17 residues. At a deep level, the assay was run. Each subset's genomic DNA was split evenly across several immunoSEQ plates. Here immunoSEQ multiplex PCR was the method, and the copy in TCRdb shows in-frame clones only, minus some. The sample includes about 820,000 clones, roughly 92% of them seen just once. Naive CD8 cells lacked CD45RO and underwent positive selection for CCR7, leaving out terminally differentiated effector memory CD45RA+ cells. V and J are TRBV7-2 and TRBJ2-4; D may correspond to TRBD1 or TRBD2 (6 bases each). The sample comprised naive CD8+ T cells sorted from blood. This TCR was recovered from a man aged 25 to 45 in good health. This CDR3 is CASSLLPGGRVGNIQYF. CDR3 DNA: TGTGCCAGCAGCTTACTCCCTGGGGGGCGCGTCGGAAACATTCAGTACTTC.